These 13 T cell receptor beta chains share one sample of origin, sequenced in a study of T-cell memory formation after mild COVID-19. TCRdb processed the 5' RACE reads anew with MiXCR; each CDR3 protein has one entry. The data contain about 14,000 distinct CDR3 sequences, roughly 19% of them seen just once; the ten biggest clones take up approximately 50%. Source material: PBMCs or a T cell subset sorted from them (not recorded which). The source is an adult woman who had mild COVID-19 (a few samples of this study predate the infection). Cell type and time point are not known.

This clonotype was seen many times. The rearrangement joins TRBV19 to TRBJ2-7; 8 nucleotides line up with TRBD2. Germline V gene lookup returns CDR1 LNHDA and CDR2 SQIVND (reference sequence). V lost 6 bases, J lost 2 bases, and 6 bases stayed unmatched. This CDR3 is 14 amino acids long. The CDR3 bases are TGTGCCAGTAGCCCGGGACTAGACACCTACGAGCAGTACTTC. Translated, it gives CASSPGLDTYEQYF.

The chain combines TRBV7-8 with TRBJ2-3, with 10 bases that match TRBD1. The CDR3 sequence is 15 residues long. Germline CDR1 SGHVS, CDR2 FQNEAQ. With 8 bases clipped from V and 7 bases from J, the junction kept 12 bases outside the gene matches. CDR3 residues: CASVIGQGGVNTQYF. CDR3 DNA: TGTGCCAGCGTAATTGGACAGGGGGGCGTGAATACGCAGTATTTT. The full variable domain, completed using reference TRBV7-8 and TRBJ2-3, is GAGVSQSPRYKVAKRGQDVALRCDPISGHVSLFWYQQALGQGPEFLTYFQNEAQLDKSGLPSDRFFAERPEGSVSTLKIQRTQQEDSAVYLCASVIGQGGVNTQYFGPGTRLTVL.

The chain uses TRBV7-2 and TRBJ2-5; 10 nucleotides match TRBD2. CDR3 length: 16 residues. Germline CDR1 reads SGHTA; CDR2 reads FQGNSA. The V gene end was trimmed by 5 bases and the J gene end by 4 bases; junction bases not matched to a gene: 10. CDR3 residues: CASSTGTSVWGETQYF. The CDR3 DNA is TGTGCCAGCAGCACCGGGACTAGCGTTTGGGGAGAGACCCAGTACTTC.

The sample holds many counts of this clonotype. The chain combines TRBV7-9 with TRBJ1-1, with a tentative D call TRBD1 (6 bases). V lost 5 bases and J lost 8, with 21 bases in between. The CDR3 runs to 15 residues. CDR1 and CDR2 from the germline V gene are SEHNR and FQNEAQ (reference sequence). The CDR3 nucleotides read TGTGCCAGCAGCCCCTACGTGCTTACAGGGCGGGAAGCTTTCTTT. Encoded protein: CASSPYVLTGREAFF.

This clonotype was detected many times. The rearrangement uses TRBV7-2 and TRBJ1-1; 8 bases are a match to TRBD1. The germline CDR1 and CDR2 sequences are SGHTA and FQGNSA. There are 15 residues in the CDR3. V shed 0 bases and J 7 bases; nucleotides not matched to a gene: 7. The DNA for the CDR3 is TGTGCCAGCAGCTTAGCGCCTAGGACAGGGAATGAAGCTTTCTTT. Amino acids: CASSLAPRTGNEAFF.

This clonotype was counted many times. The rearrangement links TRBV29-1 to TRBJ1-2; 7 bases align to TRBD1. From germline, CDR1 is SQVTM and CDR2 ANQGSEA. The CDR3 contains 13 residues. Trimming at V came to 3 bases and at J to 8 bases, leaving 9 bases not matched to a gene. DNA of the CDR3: TGCAGCGTTGATTGGAGACAGGGTAAAGGCTACACCTTC. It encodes CSVDWRQGKGYTF.

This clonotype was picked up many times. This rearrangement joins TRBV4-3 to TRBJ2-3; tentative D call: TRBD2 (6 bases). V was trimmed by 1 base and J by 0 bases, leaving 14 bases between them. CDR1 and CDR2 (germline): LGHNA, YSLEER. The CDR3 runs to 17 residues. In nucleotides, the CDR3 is TGCGCCAGCAGCCAAGCACGTACCGGGACTAGCACAGATACGCAGTATTTT. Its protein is CASSQARTGTSTDTQYF.

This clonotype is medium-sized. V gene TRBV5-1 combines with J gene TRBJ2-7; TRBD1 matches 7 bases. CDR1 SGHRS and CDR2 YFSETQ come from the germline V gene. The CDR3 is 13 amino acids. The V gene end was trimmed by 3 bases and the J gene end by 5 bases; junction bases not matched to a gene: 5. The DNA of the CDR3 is TGCGCCAGCAGCTGGGACAGTTCTAACGAGCAGTACTTC. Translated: CASSWDSSNEQYF.

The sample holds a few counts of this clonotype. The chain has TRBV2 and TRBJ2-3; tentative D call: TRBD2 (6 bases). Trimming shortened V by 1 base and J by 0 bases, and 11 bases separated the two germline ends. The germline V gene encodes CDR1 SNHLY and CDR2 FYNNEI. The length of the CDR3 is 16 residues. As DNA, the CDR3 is TGTGCCAGCAGTGAAGGACGGGGGTCAAGCACAGATACGCAGTATTTT. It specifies CASSEGRGSSTDTQYF.

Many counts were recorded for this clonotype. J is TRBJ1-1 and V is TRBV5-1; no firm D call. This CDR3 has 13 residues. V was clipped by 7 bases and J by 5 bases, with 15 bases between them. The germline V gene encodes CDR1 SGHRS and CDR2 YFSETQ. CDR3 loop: CASSRASGTEAFF. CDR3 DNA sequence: TGCGCCAGCTCCCGGGCTTCGGGGACTGAAGCTTTCTTT.

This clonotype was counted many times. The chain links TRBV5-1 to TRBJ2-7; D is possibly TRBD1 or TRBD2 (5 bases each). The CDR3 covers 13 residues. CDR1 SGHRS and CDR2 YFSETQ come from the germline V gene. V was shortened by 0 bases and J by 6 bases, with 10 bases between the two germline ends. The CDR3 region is CASSLAEGREQYF. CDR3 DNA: TGCGCCAGCAGCTTGGCCGAGGGGCGCGAGCAGTACTTC. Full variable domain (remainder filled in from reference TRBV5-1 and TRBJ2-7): KAGVTQTPRYLIKTRGQQVTLSCSPISGHRSVSWYQQTPGQGLQFLFEYFSETQRNKGNFPGRFSGRQFSNSRSEMNVSTLELGDSALYLCASSLAEGREQYFGPGTRLTVT.

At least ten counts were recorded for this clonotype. CDR3 DNA: TGTGCCAGCAGTCAAGACCTAAGACAGGGGCAAGAGACCCAGTACTTC. Its protein is CASSQDLRQGQETQYF. This chain uses TRBV6-5 with TRBJ2-5; 8 bases line up with TRBD1. Per the germline V gene, CDR1 is MNHEY and CDR2 is SVGAGI. The CDR3 loop spans 16 amino acids. J lost 2 bases, V lost 5 bases, and 10 bases had no gene match.

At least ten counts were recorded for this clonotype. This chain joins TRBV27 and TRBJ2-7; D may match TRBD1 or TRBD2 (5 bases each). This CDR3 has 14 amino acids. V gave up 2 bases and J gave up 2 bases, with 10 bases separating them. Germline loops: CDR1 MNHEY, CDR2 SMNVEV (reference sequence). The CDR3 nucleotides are TGTGCCAGCAGTTTAGGGGGTCTACCCTACGAGCAGTACTTC. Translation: CASSLGGLPYEQYF.